Each of the 29 T cell receptor beta chains below was sequenced from the same sample in a study of cytomegalovirus exposure and HLA in healthy donors. The PCR contained 60 Vbeta and 13 Jbeta primers. The repertoire was sequenced with immunoSEQ multiplex PCR; TCRdb's copy has only in-frame clones and lacks some. This sample has around 80,000 clones, with approximately 60% found just once. What was sequenced was PBMCs. These TCRs come from a male donor in good health and CMV-seropositive.

The chain is built from TRBV27 and TRBJ2-3; D is unresolved. Germline CDR1 is MNHEY and CDR2 is SMNVEV (reference sequence). The CDR3 has 13 amino acids. V was clipped by 5 bases and J by 5 bases, with 11 bases between them. CDR3 bases: TGTGCCAGCAGTGCCCCATACAGAGATACGCAGTATTTT. This sequence encodes CASSAPYRDTQYF.

The chain uses TRBV30 and TRBJ2-1; the match to TRBD2 covers 13 bases. The CDR3 loop spans 16 amino acids. Germline values: CDR1 GTSNPN, CDR2 SVGIG (reference sequence). With V trimmed by 1 base and J by 3 bases, 3 bases remained unmatched. The CDR3 reads CAWSEGLAGLYNEQFF. CDR3 nucleotide sequence: TGTGCCTGGAGTGAGGGACTAGCGGGGCTCTACAATGAGCAGTTCTTC.

V usage is TRBV5-1 and J usage is TRBJ2-3, with 10 positions matching TRBD2. The V and J ends lost 0 bases and 2 bases, in that order; junction bases with no gene match: 3. This CDR3 is 16 amino acids long. Looked up from germline, CDR1 is SGHRS and CDR2 is YFSETQ. CDR3 region: CASSLDSGGFTDTQYF. CDR3 nucleotides: TGCGCCAGCAGCTTGGATAGCGGGGGGTTCACAGATACGCAGTATTTT.

V usage is TRBV7-8 and J usage is TRBJ1-2; 7 bases line up with TRBD1. This CDR3 comprises 15 residues. CDR1 and CDR2 (germline): SGHVS, FQNEAQ. The ends lost 5 bases at V and 8 bases at J; junction bases unmatched: 14. CDR3 region: CASSALPGQIGGYTF. As DNA, the CDR3 is TGTGCCAGCAGCGCATTACCGGGACAGATAGGGGGCTACACCTTC.

This chain connects TRBV15 to TRBJ2-7, with a tentative D call TRBD2 (6 bases). The V end was cut by 0 bases, the J end by 2 bases, with 11 bases between. The CDR3 totals 15 residues. Germline lookup yields CDR1 LNHNV and CDR2 YYDKDF (reference sequence). CDR3 DNA: TGTGCCACCAGCAGAGAGGGCGGGGACGCCTACGAGCAGTACTTC. Protein product: CATSREGGDAYEQYF.

V is TRBV12-5 and J is TRBJ1-1; D may be TRBD1 (6 bases). In germline, CDR1 is LGHNT, CDR2 FRNRAP. V dropped 6 bases and J dropped 5 bases, with 16 bases sitting between them. The CDR3 is made up of 14 amino acids. CDR3 coding DNA: TGTGCTAGTGGGGACCCCAGGGGAAGGACTGAAGCTTTCTTT. This sequence encodes CASGDPRGRTEAFF.

In its sample, this clone was seen a few times. The V call is TRBV12-5, the J call TRBJ2-2; 8 bases align to TRBD1. After removal of 3 bases from V and 1 base from J, the junction contained 1 base not matched to a gene. Germline V gives CDR1 LGHNT, CDR2 FRNRAP. The CDR3 contains 15 residues. This CDR3 is CASGLGQGNTGELFF. The CDR3 DNA sequence: TGTGCTAGTGGTTTAGGACAGGGGAACACCGGGGAGCTGTTTTTT.

As concerns this clone: The same CDR3 arises from other DNA sequences in this sample as well. This chain connects TRBV27 to TRBJ2-7; TRBD1 aligns across 10 bases. V lost 5 bases, J lost 4 bases, and 2 bases stayed unmatched. Germline V gives CDR1 MNHEY, CDR2 SMNVEV (reference sequence). This CDR3 has 13 amino acids. CDR3 sequence: CASSRQGAYEQYF. The CDR3 coding sequence is TGTGCCAGCAGTCGACAGGGGGCTTACGAGCAGTACTTC.

CDR3 nucleotide sequence: TGTGCCACCAGCAGAGGTTCTAGCGGGAGTCGGGAGCAGTTCTTC. This sequence encodes CATSRGSSGSREQFF. The rearrangement joins TRBV15 to TRBJ2-1, with 10 bases that match TRBD2. From germline, CDR1 is LNHNV and CDR2 YYDKDF (reference sequence). Trimming took 1 base from V and 10 from J; bases not matched to a gene: 7. CDR3 length: 15 residues.

This chain joins TRBV9 and TRBJ2-5; 10 bases are shared with TRBD2. The CDR3 spans 14 residues. Trimming took 4 bases from V and 5 from J; bases not matched to a gene: 5. The germline V gene has CDR1 SGDLS and CDR2 YYNGEE. The CDR3 nucleotides are TGTGCCAGCAGCCCTCTAGCGGGAGAGGAGACCCAGTACTTC. It translates to CASSPLAGEETQYF. Together with reference TRBV9 and TRBJ2-5, the CDR3 gives the full variable domain: DSGVTQTPKHLITATGQRVTLRCSPRSGDLSVYWYQQSLDQGLQFLIQYYNGEERAKGNILERFSAQQFPDLHSELNLSSLELGDSALYFCASSPLAGEETQYFGPGTRLLVL.

V is TRBV5-8 and J is TRBJ2-1, with 8 bases aligning to TRBD2. Germline assignment: CDR1 SGHTS and CDR2 YDEGEE. V lost 2 bases, J lost 2 bases, and 3 bases stayed unmatched. The CDR3 spans 15 residues. CDR3 nucleotide sequence: TGTGCCAGCAGCTTAGCCGGGAGGGCCTACAATGAGCAGTTCTTC. Its translation: CASSLAGRAYNEQFF.

The CDR3 nucleotides are TGTGCCAGCAGCTTAGGAGCTGGCTACACCTTC. It codes for CASSLGAGYTF. The chain links TRBV13 to TRBJ1-2; D is undetermined. The CDR3 has 11 amino acids. Germline V gene lookup returns CDR1 PRHDT and CDR2 FYEKMQ (reference sequence). Trimming pared 0 bases from V and 7 bases from J, leaving 3 bases between.

There are a few counts of this clone. The chain is built from TRBV18 and TRBJ2-5; 10 positions agree with TRBD2. The J call may be mistaken, given a closer DNA end match to TRBJ2-7. The CDR3 is made up of 15 amino acids. Germline V gene lookup returns CDR1 KGHSH and CDR2 LQKENI. CDR3 sequence: CASSPVAGGDYEQYF. CDR3 DNA sequence: TGTGCCAGCTCACCAGTAGCGGGGGGTGACTACGAGCAGTACTTC.

There are a few counts of this clone. This sequence joins TRBV6-5 and TRBJ1-1; TRBD1 matches 8 bases. This CDR3 region has 13 residues. V was clipped by 8 bases and J by 1 base; unmatched bases: 3. Germline CDR1 reads MNHEY; CDR2 reads SVGAGI. DNA of the CDR3: TGTGCCAGCGGAGGGACAGGGAACACTGAAGCTTTCTTT. It specifies CASGGTGNTEAFF.

This rearrangement joins TRBV11-1 to TRBJ2-7; possibly TRBD1 for D (6 bases). The CDR3 runs to 15 residues. V shed 5 bases and J shed 3 bases, with 17 bases lying between them. The germline gives CDR1 SGHAT, CDR2 FQDESV (reference sequence). The chain's CDR3 is CASSPPRTARYEQYF. The CDR3 region has the DNA TGTGCCAGCAGCCCCCCTCGGACAGCCCGCTACGAGCAGTACTTC.

The CDR3 is CASSLAGHPQETQYF. CDR3 sequence (DNA): TGCGCCAGCAGCTTGGCGGGACACCCCCAAGAGACCCAGTACTTC. The chain links TRBV5-1 to TRBJ2-5, with a weak D call TRBD1 (6 bases). The length of the CDR3 is 15 residues. Per germline, CDR1 SGHRS and CDR2 YFSETQ. V lost 0 bases to trimming and J lost 1 base, with 10 bases between them.

This clone was detected only a few times. The chain has TRBV9 and TRBJ2-1, with 12 bases lining up with TRBD2. V dropped 0 bases and J dropped 5; count of bases not matched to a gene: 12. Germline assignment: CDR1 SGDLS and CDR2 YYNGEE. CDR3 length: 19 residues. This chain's CDR3 is CASSVAIPSSGRADNEQFF. In nucleotides, the CDR3 is TGTGCCAGCAGCGTAGCTATTCCGTCTAGCGGGAGGGCCGACAATGAGCAGTTCTTC.

The genes are TRBV9 and TRBJ1-3; 10 bases match TRBD1. V dropped 3 bases and J dropped 0; count of bases not matched to a gene: 3. The CDR3 totals 16 residues. Germline lookup yields CDR1 SGDLS and CDR2 YYNGEE. DNA for the CDR3: TGTGCCAGCAGCGCGACAGGGGGCTTCTCTGGAAACACCATATATTTT. The encoded protein is CASSATGGFSGNTIYF.

This chain links TRBV7-9 with TRBJ1-4; 10 nucleotides match TRBD1. The CDR3 consists of 15 residues. Trimming removed 5 bases from V and 8 bases from J; junction bases left unmatched: 8. The V gene's germline CDR1 is SEHNR and CDR2 FQNEAQ (reference sequence). The CDR3 reads CASSPTGTGVEKLFF. CDR3 DNA: TGTGCCAGCAGCCCGACCGGGACAGGGGTAGAAAAACTGTTTTTT. Looking up the rest from reference TRBV7-9 and TRBJ1-4 gives the full variable domain: DTGVSQNPRHKITKRGQNVTFRCDPISEHNRLYWYRQTLGQGPEFLTYFQNEAQLEKSRLLSDRFSAERPKGSFSTLEIQRTEQGDSAMYLCASSPTGTGVEKLFFGSGTQLSVL.

The gene calls are TRBV13 and TRBJ2-3, with unresolved D. Germline-derived CDR1 and CDR2 are PRHDT and FYEKMQ (reference sequence). There are 12 residues in the CDR3. Trimming took 7 bases from V and 4 from J, leaving 9 bases between them. The CDR3 region has the DNA TGTGCCAGCACTCGGTCCCCAGATACGCAGTATTTT. Its translation: CASTRSPDTQYF.

The chain employs TRBV9 and TRBJ2-5; TRBD2 aligns across 7 bases. Unmatched junction bases numbered 13, after V lost 3 bases and J lost 5 bases. The CDR3 contains 16 residues. Germline-derived CDR1 and CDR2 are SGDLS and YYNGEE. Here the CDR3 reads CASSAPLAGREETQYF. CDR3 DNA: TGTGCCAGCAGCGCGCCATTAGCGGGCAGGGAGGAGACCCAGTACTTC.

The chain joins TRBV6-5 to TRBJ2-7, with 9 bases fitting TRBD1. The V segment lost 6 bases and the J segment 4 bases; nucleotides outside the gene matches: 10. Germline loops: CDR1 MNHEY, CDR2 SVGAGI. The CDR3 extends over 15 amino acids. The CDR3 sequence: CASRGIQGATYEQYF. For the CDR3, the DNA is TGTGCCAGCAGGGGTATACAGGGGGCAACTTACGAGCAGTACTTC.

The chain employs TRBV4-1 and TRBJ2-6, with D uncertain. Trimming took off 1 base at V and 2 bases at J, with 6 bases between the two ends. The germline gives CDR1 MGHRA, CDR2 YSYEKL. The CDR3 is made up of 15 amino acids. CDR3: CASSQVTTGANVLTF. The CDR3 nucleotides are TGCGCCAGCAGCCAAGTGACAACTGGGGCCAACGTCCTGACTTTC.

This clone was detected only a few times. The chain employs TRBV5-4 and TRBJ2-7; 7 bases agree with TRBD1. Unmatched junction bases numbered 12, after V lost 4 bases and J lost 2 bases. The germline CDR1 and CDR2 sequences are SGHNT and YYREEE (reference sequence). There are 16 residues in the CDR3. CDR3 sequence (DNA): TGTGCCAGCAGCCCTCCCCCGACAGGGATCCCCTACGAGCAGTACTTC. This gives the protein CASSPPPTGIPYEQYF.

V is TRBV5-4 and J is TRBJ1-1, with D tentatively TRBD1 (6 bases). With 5 bases removed from V and 3 bases from J, the gap between germline ends came to 11 bases. In germline, CDR1 is SGHNT, CDR2 YYREEE (reference sequence). The CDR3 length is 13 residues. The chain's CDR3 is CASSLTGDTEAFF. The CDR3 nucleotides are TGTGCCAGCAGTTTGACAGGAGACACTGAAGCTTTCTTT. The full variable domain, its missing parts supplied by reference TRBV5-4 and TRBJ1-1, is ETGVTQSPTHLIKTRGQQVTLRCSSQSGHNTVSWYQQALGQGPQFIFQYYREEENGRGNFPPRFSGLQFPNYSSELNVNALELDDSALYLCASSLTGDTEAFFGQGTRLTVV.

The J gene is TRBJ1-2, the V gene TRBV5-1; 7 bases map to TRBD1. With V trimmed by 0 bases and J by 8 bases, 7 bases remained unmatched. The CDR3 is made up of 14 amino acids. Germline assignment: CDR1 SGHRS and CDR2 YFSETQ. CDR3 nucleotide sequence: TGCGCCAGCAGCTTGGAAGCGACAGGGCGAGGCTACACCTTC. This sequence encodes CASSLEATGRGYTF.

The CDR3 coding sequence is TGTGCCAGCAGTTTGCGAGAAAAACTGTTTTTT. As protein: CASSLREKLFF. The J gene is TRBJ1-4, the V gene TRBV28; no reliable D call. Between the trimmed V and J ends, which lost 3 bases and 8 bases, there was a span of 4 bases. Germline V gives CDR1 MDHEN, CDR2 SYDVKM. CDR3 length: 11 residues.

The rearrangement joins TRBV10-3 to TRBJ1-1; tentative D call: TRBD1 (5 bases). Germline CDR1 is ENHRY and CDR2 is SYGVKD. Trimming shortened V by 1 base and J by 3 bases, and 6 bases separated the two germline ends. The CDR3 sequence is 13 residues long. CDR3 nucleotide sequence: TGTGCCATCAGTGAGTGGGGGGACACTGAAGCTTTCTTT. It is translated as CAISEWGDTEAFF.

This clone has a handful of counts. The chain combines TRBV29-1 with TRBJ2-5, with a tentative D call TRBD1 (5 bases). This CDR3 spans 12 amino acids. Germline CDR1 reads SQVTM; CDR2 reads ANQGSEA. V lost 4 bases, J lost 4 bases, and 10 bases lay in between. CDR3 DNA sequence: TGCAGCGTTGGCAGGGATCGAGAGACCCAGTACTTC. Translating it yields CSVGRDRETQYF.